This TCR beta chain was captured in a study of glioma-infiltrating T cells after dendritic cell vaccination (TCRdb year 2016). In terms of the full investigation: The cohort included 15 or so glioblastoma patients drawn from Phase I and II dendritic cell vaccination trials, of whom 9 were newly diagnosed and 6 had recurrent disease. Between 2003 and 2012, the patients were given dendritic cell vaccination pulsed with autologous tumor lysate. The vaccine consisted of monocyte-derived dendritic cells cultured less than eight days with IL-4 and GM-CSF, then pulsed overnight with autologous tumor lysate. Each patient was given three intradermal dendritic cell vaccine injections, spaced two weeks apart, in the arm below the axilla. In glioblastoma patients vaccinated with dendritic cells, deep sequencing of TCR beta CDR3 regions served to measure tumor-infiltrating lymphocyte content and to compare repertoires between tumor and blood. Survival after dendritic cell vaccination was correlated with TCR sequencing metrics, including TIL content and tumor-blood repertoire overlap. The research as a whole found: TCR clonality showed no direct relationship with survival, which suggests that a diverse polyclonal response may matter. The cohort was small and heterogeneous, only a few patients had full blood and tumor sets, and even fewer had initial-recurrent tumor pairs. The three-group TCR overlap response model was characterized as speculative, and prospective validation of the model was stated to be required. After dendritic cell vaccination, a higher estimated pretreatment TIL content predicted longer time to progression and longer overall survival.

Comment on this clone: Its binding antigen is unknown. Qualities for individual bases were not recorded, and no much larger clone is one base off.

Patients were selected for having adequate residual fresh-frozen tumor tissue and more than two years of available survival data. None of the glioblastoma patients carried an isocitrate dehydrogenase mutation, although molecular status otherwise varied. PBMC collection took place before vaccination, two weeks after the third vaccination, and at tumor progression if progression occurred. The Qiagen DNeasy Blood extraction Kit was used to extract genomic DNA. Using the immunoSEQ assay, TCRB CDR3 regions were amplified from approximately 2.1 micrograms of genomic DNA, or from all available DNA when less than that was on hand. Multiplex PCR used 60 forward primers for TCR V beta segments and 13 reverse primers for J beta segments. To estimate the number of reads per starting template, synthetic control templates were added to each sample at limiting dilution. Reads of 87 bp were generated by sequencing on the Illumina HiSeq System. Regarding the original processing steps: PCR and sequencing errors were removed by a nearest neighbor algorithm that merged closely related sequences. TCR overlap was measured as the percentage of unique tumor TCR beta sequences that were also present in the peripheral blood of the same patient. Held by TCRdb, this immuneACCESS table contains in-frame sequences only and omits some clones. Under half of the omission traces to an unresolved V gene where checked; the cause of the rest is unknown. The DNA was the basis for D and trimming; V, J and clone size are from that table. The sample data list about 92,000 clones, and about nine tenths of these were observed just once. Of the sample, 15% to 18% is held by the ten largest clones.

Counted from cysteine to phenylalanine, this CDR3 has 14 amino acids. Just the 42-base CDR3 DNA is kept, in frame starting at base 1. The CDR1 and CDR2 encoded by the germline V gene are MGHDK and SYGVNS. V was cut back by 1 base and J by 4 bases, leaving a gap of 10 bases between them. The rearranged segments are TRBV25-1 and TRBJ1-1, with TRBD1 perhaps the D gene, on 6 matching bases. This receptor was identified in a human donor with glioblastoma. The material sequenced was blood, taken before dendritic cell vaccination. The CDR3 has the sequence CASSESLGGTEAFF. The bases read TGTGCCAGCAGTGAATCTCTAGGGGGCACTGAAGCTTTCTTT.